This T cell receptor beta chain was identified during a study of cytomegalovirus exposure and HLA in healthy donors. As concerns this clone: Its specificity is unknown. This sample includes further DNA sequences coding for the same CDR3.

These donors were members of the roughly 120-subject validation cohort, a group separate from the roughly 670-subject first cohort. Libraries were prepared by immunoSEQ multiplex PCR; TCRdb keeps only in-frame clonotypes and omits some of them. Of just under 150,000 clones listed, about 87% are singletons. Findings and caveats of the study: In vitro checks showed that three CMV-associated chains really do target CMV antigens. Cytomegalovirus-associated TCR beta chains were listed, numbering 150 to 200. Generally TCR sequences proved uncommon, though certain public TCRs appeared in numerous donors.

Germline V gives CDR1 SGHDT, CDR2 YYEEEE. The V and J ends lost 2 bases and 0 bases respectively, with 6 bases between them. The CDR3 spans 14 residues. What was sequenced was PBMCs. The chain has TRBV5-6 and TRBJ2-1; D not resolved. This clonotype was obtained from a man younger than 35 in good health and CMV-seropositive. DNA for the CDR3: TGTGCCAGCAGCTTCTTGAGCTCCTACAATGAGCAGTTCTTC. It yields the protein CASSFLSSYNEQFF.